The entry that follows covers one TCR beta chain sequence. In the same sample, other DNA sequences code for this CDR3. This sample stems from a study of Ad26.COV2.S vaccination and SARS-CoV-2 variants. Noted treatment: over 15 received Ad26.COV2.S at low or high dose, single or two shots; a few received placebo; per-sample allocation not given. After the first vaccine or placebo injection, samples were drawn on day 63. Germline loops: CDR1 MNHNY, CDR2 SVGAGI (reference sequence). The CDR3 runs 12 residues. Trimming removed 6 bases at V and 5 bases at J, with 10 bases between. The protocol was immunoSEQ multiplex PCR, while the TCRdb copy is restricted to in-frame clones and leaves out a portion. Of under 400,000 clones detected, 87% appear once; the ten largest clones hold around 3.6%.

The chain is built from TRBV6-6 and TRBJ1-1; no definite D call. The TCR was taken from a person between 18 and 65 years old who received the Ad26.COV2.S COVID-19 vaccine or a placebo. The sample here was peripheral blood, taken in a trial of Ad26.COV2.S vaccine versus placebo. CDR3 bases: TGTGCCAGCAGCTACGGAGGTACTGAAGCTTTCTTT. Translated: CASSYGGTEAFF.